This T cell receptor (beta chain) was sequenced during a study of blood T cells in healthy people across ages. A word on this clonotype: Its matching antigen is unknown.

The germline CDR1 and CDR2 sequences are SEHNR and FQNEAQ (reference sequence). With V trimmed by 1 base and J by 5 bases, 4 bases remained unmatched. The CDR3 is 15 amino acids. General study findings and limits: Researchers judged that diversity estimates from one million T cells fell short of true values.

Sample-barcoded 5' priming and a J-beta primer mix drove a second PCR of 7 to 11 cycles. All cDNA molecules were each tagged by a template-switch adaptor with 12 random nucleotides. TCRdb recomputed calls from the 5' RACE reads with MiXCR, one row per CDR3 protein. The repertoire holds 850,000 to 1,000,000 distinct CDR3 sequences, 45% to 50% seen once, with about an eighth in the top ten. The J gene is TRBJ2-1, the V gene TRBV7-9; 8 bases are shared with TRBD2. The sample was blood. This receptor was obtained from a man aged 25 to 40 in good health. The CDR3 is CASSLVAGPDNEQFF. CDR3 DNA: TGTGCCAGCAGCTTAGTAGCGGGGCCAGACAATGAGCAGTTCTTC.